This T cell receptor beta chain stems from a study of blood T cell repertoires in COVID-19. Background on the study: COVID-19 samples, acute and convalescent, were from the United States, Italy and Spain. In each case, the material was cDNA or gDNA derived from T cells, B-cell-depleted T cells, or PBMCs.

Original methodology: Cell counts per sample came from amplifying reference gene primers. The method was immunoSEQ multiplex PCR; TCRdb's version includes in-frame clones alone and lacks a portion of them. V, J and clone size reflect that table, while D and trimming were determined from the DNA. The top ten hold around 6.8% of the sample, which has fewer than 250,000 clones, roughly 80% seen once. The junction had 3 bases not matched to a gene; V was cut back by 1 base and J by 9 bases. There are 14 residues in the CDR3. Germline V gene sequence: CDR1 LGHDT, CDR2 YNNKEL (reference sequence). In this sample, this clone turned up once.

The sequencing sample was made of peripheral blood. The chain carries TRBV3-1 (or the pseudogene TRBV3-2) and TRBJ2-1, with 10 bases matching TRBD2. This receptor was identified in a woman in her 50s with acute or convalescent COVID-19. The CDR3: CASSQVSGRGEQFF. In nucleotides, the CDR3 is TGTGCCAGCAGCCAAGTGAGCGGGAGGGGTGAGCAGTTCTTC.